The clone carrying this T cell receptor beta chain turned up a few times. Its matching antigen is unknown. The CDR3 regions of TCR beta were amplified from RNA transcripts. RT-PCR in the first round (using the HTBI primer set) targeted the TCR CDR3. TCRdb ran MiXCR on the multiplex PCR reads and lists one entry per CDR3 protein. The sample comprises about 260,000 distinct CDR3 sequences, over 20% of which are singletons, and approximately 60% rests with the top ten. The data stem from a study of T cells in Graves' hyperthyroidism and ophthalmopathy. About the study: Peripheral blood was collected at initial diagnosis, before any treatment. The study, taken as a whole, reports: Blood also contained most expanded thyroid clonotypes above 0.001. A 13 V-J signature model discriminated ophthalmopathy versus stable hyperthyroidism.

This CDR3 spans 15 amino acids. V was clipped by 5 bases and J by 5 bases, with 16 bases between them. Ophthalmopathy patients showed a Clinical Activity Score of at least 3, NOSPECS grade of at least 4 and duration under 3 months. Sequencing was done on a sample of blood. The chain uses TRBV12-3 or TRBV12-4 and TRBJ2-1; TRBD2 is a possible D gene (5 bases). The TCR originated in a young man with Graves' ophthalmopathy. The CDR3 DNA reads TGTGCCAGCAGTCCCCGGGGAGCGGCAGACAATGAGCAGTTCTTC. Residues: CASSPRGAADNEQFF.